This T cell receptor (beta chain) came from a study of regulatory T cells in long-lasting Graves disease. The CDR3 is 13 amino acids. V was cut by 1 base and J by 1 base, with 4 bases left in between. Germline values: CDR1 MGHRA, CDR2 YSYEKL. This clonotype was counted between two and nine times. The TCR beta library used iRepertoire HTBI primers with Arm-PCR amplification of CDR3. Using its own MiXCR run on the multiplex PCR reads, TCRdb lists one record per CDR3 protein. The table lists nearly 350,000 distinct CDR3 sequences, around 20% of them singletons, with roughly 27% in the top ten. Time point: persistent/refractory GD, antithyroid drugs over 5 years with positive TRAb. PBMC-derived RNA was used for the TCR library.

This receptor was obtained from a female donor with Graves disease. Specimen: peripheral blood mononuclear cells (PBMCs), collected when the disease was refractory, from a patient treated with antithyroid drugs. The gene calls are TRBV4-1 and TRBJ2-5; unclear D gene. This chain's CDR3 is CASSQAPQETQYF. CDR3 nucleotides: TGCGCCAGCAGCCAAGCACCCCAAGAGACCCAGTACTTC.